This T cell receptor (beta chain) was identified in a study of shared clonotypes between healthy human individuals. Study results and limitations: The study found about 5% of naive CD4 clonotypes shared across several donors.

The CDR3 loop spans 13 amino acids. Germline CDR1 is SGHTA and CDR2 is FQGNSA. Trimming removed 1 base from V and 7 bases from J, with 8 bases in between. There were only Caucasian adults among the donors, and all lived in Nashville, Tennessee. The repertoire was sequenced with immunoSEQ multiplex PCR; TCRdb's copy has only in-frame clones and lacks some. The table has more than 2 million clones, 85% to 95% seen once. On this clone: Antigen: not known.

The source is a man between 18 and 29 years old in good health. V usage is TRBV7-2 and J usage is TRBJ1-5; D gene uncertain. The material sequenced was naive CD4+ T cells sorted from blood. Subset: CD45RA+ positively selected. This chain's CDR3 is CASSLGQYQPQHF. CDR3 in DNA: TGTGCCAGCAGCTTAGGGCAGTACCAGCCCCAGCATTTT. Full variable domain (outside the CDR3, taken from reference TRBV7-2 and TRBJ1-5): GAGVSQSPSNKVTEKGKDVELRCDPISGHTALYWYRQSLGQGLEFLIYFQGNSAPDKSGLPSDRFSAERTGGSVSTLTIQRTQQEDSAVYLCASSLGQYQPQHFGDGTRLSIL.